This T cell receptor beta chain was recovered during a study of cytomegalovirus exposure and HLA in healthy donors. Per the germline V gene, CDR1 is SGHTA and CDR2 is FQGTGA. The CDR3 covers 13 residues. The germline V and J ends were trimmed by 5 bases and 7 bases, with 12 bases remaining between them. This clone came up a few times. Both 60 Vbeta primers and 13 Jbeta primers went into the PCR. Sequencing used immunoSEQ multiplex PCR; TCRdb keeps in-frame clones, though not all of them. The repertoire holds over 100,000 clones, about 73% seen once, with about 3.3% in the top ten. The genes are TRBV7-3 and TRBJ1-5, with a tentative D call TRBD1 (6 bases). The TCR was taken from a woman in her 30s in good health and CMV-seropositive. Sequencing used PBMCs. The CDR3: CASSPTGLQPQHF. In nucleotides, the CDR3 is TGTGCCAGCAGCCCCACAGGGTTGCAGCCCCAGCATTTT.